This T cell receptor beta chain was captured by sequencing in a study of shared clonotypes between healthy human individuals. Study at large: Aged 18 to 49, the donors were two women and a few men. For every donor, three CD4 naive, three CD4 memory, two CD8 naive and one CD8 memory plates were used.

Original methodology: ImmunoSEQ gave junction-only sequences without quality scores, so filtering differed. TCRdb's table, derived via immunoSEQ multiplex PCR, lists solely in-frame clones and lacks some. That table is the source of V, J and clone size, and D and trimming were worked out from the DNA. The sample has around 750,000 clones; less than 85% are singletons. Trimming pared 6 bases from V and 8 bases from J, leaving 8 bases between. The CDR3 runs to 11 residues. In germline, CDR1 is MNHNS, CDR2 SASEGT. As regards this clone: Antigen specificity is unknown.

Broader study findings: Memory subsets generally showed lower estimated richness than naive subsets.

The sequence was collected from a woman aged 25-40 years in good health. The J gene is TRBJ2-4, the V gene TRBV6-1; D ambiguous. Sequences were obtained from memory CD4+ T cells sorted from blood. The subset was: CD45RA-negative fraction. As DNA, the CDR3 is TGTGCCAGCAGGGAGTGGGACATTCAGTACTTC. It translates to CASREWDIQYF.